Shown below are 14 T cell receptor beta chains from a single sample sequenced in a study of shared clonotypes between healthy human individuals. TCRdb's copy holds only in-frame clones and misses some; the assay was immunoSEQ multiplex PCR. Of about 520,000 clones in the sample, approximately 82% were seen once. Sequencing used PBMCs. The receptors derive from a woman aged 35 to 49 in good health. Some clones in this sample may be carry-over from other donors' samples.

The sample holds one count of this clone. The gene calls are TRBV30 and TRBJ2-5; D unresolved. V lost 8 bases and J lost 4, with 17 bases in between. Germline CDR1 and CDR2: GTSNPN and SVGIG (reference sequence). The CDR3 consists of 13 residues. The CDR3 spells CASSQPSLETQYF. The CDR3 DNA is TGTGCCAGCAGCCAGCCTAGTCTAGAGACCCAGTACTTC.

The rearrangement links TRBV6-6 to TRBJ2-7; 8 bases map to TRBD2. The junction had 7 bases not matched to a gene; V was cut back by 5 bases and J by 4 bases. This CDR3 comprises 14 residues. From germline, CDR1 is MNHNY and CDR2 SVGAGI (reference sequence). The DNA of the CDR3 is TGTGCCAGCAGTGCCCCGGGGGGGCTATACGAGCAGTACTTC. This codes for CASSAPGGLYEQYF.

A remark on this clone: Other DNA variants within this sample encode the same CDR3. V is TRBV9 and J is TRBJ2-7; D remains unclear. The ends were cut back, 0 bases at V and 2 bases at J, with 9 bases in the middle. The CDR3 consists of 14 residues. Germline V lookup: CDR1 SGDLS, CDR2 YYNGEE. CDR3 nucleotides: TGTGCCAGCAGCGTAGAGGTAGTCCCCTACGAGCAGTACTTC. This gives the protein CASSVEVVPYEQYF.

Note on this clone: A far larger clone is one base from this, pointing to a likely read error. The rearrangement uses TRBV28 and TRBJ2-5, with D possibly matching TRBD2 (6 bases). The end of the DNA is better explained by TRBJ2-7, so the J call may be wrong. This CDR3 comprises 15 residues. Germline-derived CDR1 and CDR2 are MDHEN and SYDVKM. CDR3 residues: CASSRLGWVSYEQYF. The CDR3 DNA is TGTGCCAGCAGCAGACTAGGATGGGTTTCCTACGAGCAGTACTTC.

This chain joins TRBV5-4 and TRBJ1-4; the D gene is possibly TRBD1 (6 bases). The V gene lost 6 bases and the J gene lost 6 bases, with 15 bases spanning the gap. The CDR3 extends over 14 amino acids. Germline-derived CDR1 and CDR2 are SGHNT and YYREEE (reference sequence). The CDR3 DNA reads TGTGCCAGCACCCTCCCGGGGGCGGATGAAAAACTGTTTTTT. Translated, it gives CASTLPGADEKLFF.

V and J are TRBV19 and TRBJ2-5, with a possible D match to TRBD1 (7 bases). The germline gives CDR1 LNHDA, CDR2 SQIVND (reference sequence). Trimming took off 5 bases at V and 5 bases at J, with 18 bases between the two ends. CDR3 length: 15 residues. CDR3 sequence reads: CASSQGRTGGETQYF. In DNA form, the CDR3 reads TGTGCCAGTAGTCAAGGGAGGACAGGCGGGGAGACCCAGTACTTC.

This clone was observed a handful of times. This sequence joins TRBV18 and TRBJ2-2, with TRBD2 as a possible D gene (5 bases). V lost 0 bases, J lost 7 bases, and 9 bases lay in between. Germline V gene data show CDR1 as KGHSH and CDR2 as LQKENI. The CDR3 runs 14 residues. CDR3 region: CASSPPLAGGELFF. CDR3 sequence (DNA): TGTGCCAGCTCACCACCCCTAGCTGGCGGGGAGCTGTTTTTT.

The chain has TRBV5-4 and TRBJ1-2; D unclear. This CDR3 has 14 amino acids. The germline V gene has CDR1 SGHNT and CDR2 YYREEE (reference sequence). The ends were cut back, 5 bases at V and 1 base at J, with 12 bases in the middle. Here the CDR3 DNA reads TGTGCCAGCAGTCAATCACCGCTTAACTATGGCTACACCTTC. Translation gives CASSQSPLNYGYTF. Looking up the rest from reference TRBV5-4 and TRBJ1-2 gives the full variable domain: ETGVTQSPTHLIKTRGQQVTLRCSSQSGHNTVSWYQQALGQGPQFIFQYYREEENGRGNFPPRFSGLQFPNYSSELNVNALELDDSALYLCASSQSPLNYGYTFGSGTRLTVV.

This sequence joins TRBV11-2 and TRBJ1-3; D is uncertain. The CDR3 loop spans 16 amino acids. The germline gives CDR1 SGHAT, CDR2 FQNNGV. The V gene lost 3 bases and the J gene lost 1 base, with 13 bases spanning the gap. In nucleotides, the CDR3 is TGTGCCAGCAGCTTTGTGATGCTTGGTTCTGGAAACACCATATATTTT. This gives the protein CASSFVMLGSGNTIYF.

V and J are TRBV6-1 and TRBJ2-7; the D gene is possibly TRBD1 (5 bases). Trimming took off 7 bases at V and 0 bases at J, with 13 bases between the two ends. CDR1 and CDR2 from the germline V gene are MNHNS and SASEGT. This CDR3 has 14 amino acids. CDR3 sequence (DNA): TGTGCCAGCAAACAGGAGTTAGACTCCTACGAGCAGTACTTC. It is translated as CASKQELDSYEQYF.

Turning to this clone: Other nucleotide sequences in the sample specify the same CDR3. The chain recombines TRBV19 with TRBJ2-1, with TRBD2 matching 9 bases. Germline CDR1 and CDR2: LNHDA and SQIVND (reference sequence). Unmatched junction bases numbered 0, after V lost 1 base and J lost 2 bases. CDR3 length: 15 amino acids. The DNA for the CDR3 is TGTGCCAGTAGTATAGCTAGCGGGGCCTACAATGAGCAGTTCTTC. Its protein product is CASSIASGAYNEQFF.

The V gene is TRBV7-8, the J gene TRBJ1-1; 8 positions match TRBD1. After removal of 0 bases from V and 2 bases from J, the junction contained 11 bases not matched to a gene. CDR3 length: 18 residues. The germline V gene encodes CDR1 SGHVS and CDR2 FQNEAQ. The CDR3 protein is CASSLARGRTGRNTEAFF. In DNA form, the CDR3 reads TGTGCCAGCAGCTTAGCGCGCGGGCGGACAGGGCGAAACACTGAAGCTTTCTTT.

In its sample, this clone was seen a few times. The chain couples TRBV28 to TRBJ1-1; 8 bases map to TRBD1. The CDR3 runs to 14 residues. Germline trimming cut 6 bases from V and 3 bases from J; bases unmatched to any gene: 6. CDR1 is MDHEN, CDR2 SYDVKM, per germline. CDR3 DNA sequence: TGTGCCAGCAGGACAGGGGCGGGGGACACTGAAGCTTTCTTT. Protein product: CASRTGAGDTEAFF.

J is TRBJ2-7 and V is TRBV5-4; 9 bases line up with TRBD1. The germline gives CDR1 SGHNT, CDR2 YYREEE (reference sequence). CDR3 length equals 14 residues. V was pared by 4 bases and J by 3 bases, with 5 bases of the junction left unmatched. The CDR3 DNA sequence: TGTGCCAGCAGCCCTGCGGGACAGGGCTACGAGCAGTACTTC. It translates to CASSPAGQGYEQYF.